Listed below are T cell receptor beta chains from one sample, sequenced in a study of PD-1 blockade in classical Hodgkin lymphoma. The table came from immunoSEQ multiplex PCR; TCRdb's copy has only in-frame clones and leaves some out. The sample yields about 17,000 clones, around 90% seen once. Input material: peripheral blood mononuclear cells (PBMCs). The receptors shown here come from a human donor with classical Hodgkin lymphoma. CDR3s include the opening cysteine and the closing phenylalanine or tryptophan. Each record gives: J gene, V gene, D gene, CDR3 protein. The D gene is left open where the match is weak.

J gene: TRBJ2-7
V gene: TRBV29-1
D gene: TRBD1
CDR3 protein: CSVVRTGSYEQYF

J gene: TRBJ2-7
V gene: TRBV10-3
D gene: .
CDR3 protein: CAIAPGVSYEQYF

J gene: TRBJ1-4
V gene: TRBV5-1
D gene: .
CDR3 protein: CASSWAEGGNEKLFF

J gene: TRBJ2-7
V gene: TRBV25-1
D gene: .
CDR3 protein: CASSESRDFHYEQYF

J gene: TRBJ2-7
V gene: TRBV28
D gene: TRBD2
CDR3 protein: CASSYSGRALNEQYF

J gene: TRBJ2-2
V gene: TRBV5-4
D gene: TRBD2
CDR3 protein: CASSGGAPSGSGNTGELFF

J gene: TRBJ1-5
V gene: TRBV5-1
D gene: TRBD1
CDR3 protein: CASSYRPTGGLGQPQHF

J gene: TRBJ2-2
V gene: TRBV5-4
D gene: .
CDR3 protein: CASSRGAEGGTGELFF

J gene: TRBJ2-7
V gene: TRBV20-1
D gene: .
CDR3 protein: CSAPLGALNF

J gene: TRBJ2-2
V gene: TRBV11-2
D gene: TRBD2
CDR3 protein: CASSFRTSGSGGELFF

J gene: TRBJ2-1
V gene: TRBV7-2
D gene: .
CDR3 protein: CASSTNQGAAWYEQFF

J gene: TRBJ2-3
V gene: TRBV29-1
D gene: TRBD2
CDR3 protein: CSVDGGARQYF

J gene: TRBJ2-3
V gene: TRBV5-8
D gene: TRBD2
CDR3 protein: CASSLNRLALNVDTQYF

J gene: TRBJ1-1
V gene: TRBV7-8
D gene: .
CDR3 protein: CASSLVPGTEAFF

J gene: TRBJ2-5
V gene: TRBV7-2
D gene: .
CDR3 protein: CASSQGGGAETQYF

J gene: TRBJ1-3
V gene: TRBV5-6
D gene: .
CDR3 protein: CASSLRSLNKFIYF

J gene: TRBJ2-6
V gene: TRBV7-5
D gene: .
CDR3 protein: CVRSHQGYGANVLTF

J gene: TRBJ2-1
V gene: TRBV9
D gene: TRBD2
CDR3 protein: CASSRGLAGGPNEQFF

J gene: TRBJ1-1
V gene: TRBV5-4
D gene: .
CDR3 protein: CASSSRRNTEAFF

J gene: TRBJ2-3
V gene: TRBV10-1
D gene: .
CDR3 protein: CASSGTRGPTRTDTQYF

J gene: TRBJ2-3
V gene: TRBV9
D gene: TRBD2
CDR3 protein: CASSARLADLDTQYF

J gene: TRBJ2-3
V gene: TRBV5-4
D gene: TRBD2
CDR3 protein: CASSRERGNTDTQYF

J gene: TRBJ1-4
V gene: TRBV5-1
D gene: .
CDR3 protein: CASSLFGIREKLFF

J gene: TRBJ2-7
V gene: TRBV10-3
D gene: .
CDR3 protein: CAISPGISYEQYF

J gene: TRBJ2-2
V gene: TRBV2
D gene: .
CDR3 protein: CASSEIQDRTGELFF

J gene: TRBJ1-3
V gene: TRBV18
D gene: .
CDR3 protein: CASSPLQPGNTIYF

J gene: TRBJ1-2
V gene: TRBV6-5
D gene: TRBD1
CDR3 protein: CASSYYSGTGAFGYTF

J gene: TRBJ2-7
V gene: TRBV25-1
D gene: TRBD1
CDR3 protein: CASSSGQGGTYEQYF

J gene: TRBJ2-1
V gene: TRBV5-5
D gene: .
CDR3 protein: CASVNRDHEQFF

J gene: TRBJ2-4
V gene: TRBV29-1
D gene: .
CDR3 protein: CSVEDKAHRNIQYF

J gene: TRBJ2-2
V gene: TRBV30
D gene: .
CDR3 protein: CAWSVGGLYTGELFF

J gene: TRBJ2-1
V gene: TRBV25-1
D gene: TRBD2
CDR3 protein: CASSGTSGREISYNEQFF

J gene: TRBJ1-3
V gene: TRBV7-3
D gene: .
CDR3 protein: CASSPMGGNTIYF

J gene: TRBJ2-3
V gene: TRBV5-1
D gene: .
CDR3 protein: CASSLPPSSTDTQYF

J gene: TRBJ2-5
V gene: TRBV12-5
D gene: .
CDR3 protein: CASGSRPLLETQYF

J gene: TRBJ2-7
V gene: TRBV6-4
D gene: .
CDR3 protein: CASSPPRRNEQYF

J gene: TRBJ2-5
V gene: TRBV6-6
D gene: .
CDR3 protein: CASSYSQETQYF

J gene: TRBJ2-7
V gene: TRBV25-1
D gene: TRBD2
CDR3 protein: CASSAGTSGSSYEQYF

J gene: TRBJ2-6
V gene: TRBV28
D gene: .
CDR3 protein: CASSDSSGANVLTF

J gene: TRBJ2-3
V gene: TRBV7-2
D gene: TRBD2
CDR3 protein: CASSLVAGADTQYF

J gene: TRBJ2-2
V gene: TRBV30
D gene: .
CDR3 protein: CAWSRGSVTGELFF

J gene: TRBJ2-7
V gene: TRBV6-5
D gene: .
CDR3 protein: CASRYPGSYEQYF

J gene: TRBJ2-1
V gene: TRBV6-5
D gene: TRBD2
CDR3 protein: CASRPGAGGYNEQFF

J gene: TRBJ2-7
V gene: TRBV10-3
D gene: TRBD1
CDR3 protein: CATGQGDYYEQYF

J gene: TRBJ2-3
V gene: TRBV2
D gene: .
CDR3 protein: CASTAEYTDTQYF

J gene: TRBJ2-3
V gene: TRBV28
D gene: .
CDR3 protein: CASGLRDTQYF

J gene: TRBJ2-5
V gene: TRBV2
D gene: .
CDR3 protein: CASMGGGETQYF

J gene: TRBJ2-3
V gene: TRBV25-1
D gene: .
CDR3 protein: CASSGGTWNTDTQYF